This entry concerns a single T cell receptor beta chain. Its antigen is as yet unknown. The record originates from a study of T cells in pancreatic ductal adenocarcinoma. The CDR3 is 14 amino acids. Germline V gene lookup returns CDR1 PRHDT and CDR2 FYEKMQ (reference sequence). V dropped 3 bases and J dropped 5 bases, with 11 bases sitting between them. The data were produced by immunoSEQ multiplex PCR, yet TCRdb's version contains in-frame clones alone and is incomplete. Counted here are roughly 100,000 clones, about 95% occurring once; the ten biggest clones make up roughly 3%. The study's findings and limits: Blood had more productive templates and about 7.9-fold more unique clonotypes than tumor.

Selected pancreatic ductal adenocarcinoma patients had undergone surgery without neoadjuvant therapy. This TCR derives from a human donor with pancreatic ductal adenocarcinoma. The chain joins TRBV13 to TRBJ2-4; TRBD2 is a possible D gene (6 bases). The sample was PBMCs. CDR3 nucleotide sequence: TGTGCCAGCAGCTTTGGCGGGAAGGAAAACATTCAGTACTTC. It translates to CASSFGGKENIQYF. The full variable domain, in which reference TRBV13 and TRBJ2-4 provide the parts outside the CDR3, is AAGVIQSPRHLIKEKRETATLKCYPIPRHDTVYWYQQGPGQDPQFLISFYEKMQSDKGSIPDRFSAQQFSDYHSELNMSSLELGDSALYFCASSFGGKENIQYFGAGTRLSVL.